The clone carrying this T cell receptor (beta chain) came up many times. The antigen is not known. The germline V gene encodes CDR1 KGHSH and CDR2 LQKENI. CDR3 length: 12 amino acids. V was shortened by 8 bases and J by 0 bases, with 7 bases between the two germline ends. A single record per CDR3 protein comes from TCRdb applying MiXCR to the 5' RACE reads. The data contain about 300,000 distinct CDR3 sequences, 6.8% of them singletons. This record comes from a study of T cells after yellow fever vaccination. Study context: Fractions low in cell number were prepared with SMART-Seq v4 Ultra Low Input. Study-wide results and caveats: Weaker overall, the secondary response nonetheless peaked faster (day 5 versus 15). Most primary-vaccination clones reappeared after the booster (96% CD4, about 88% CD8).

The chain is built from TRBV18 and TRBJ2-5; D gene unclear. The sequences come from PBMCs, collected roughly seven weeks after the first yellow fever vaccination. The clonotype comes from a man aged 18 to 29 who received the YFV17D yellow fever vaccine. DNA of the CDR3: TGTGCCAGCAGCACGTACCAAGAGACCCAGTACTTC. It translates to CASSTYQETQYF.